The text below deals with one T cell receptor (beta chain). Its antigen remains unidentified. This sample is drawn from a study of cytomegalovirus exposure and HLA in healthy donors. In the PCR, 60 Vbeta and 13 Jbeta primers were used. TCRdb's copy holds only in-frame clones and misses some; the assay was immunoSEQ multiplex PCR. Of 99,000 or so clones listed, about 74% are singletons. The study, taken as a whole, reports: The investigators catalogued some 150 TCR beta chains as cytomegalovirus-associated. From TCR beta sequences, most subjects' HLA-A and HLA-B alleles were reportedly predicted accurately. A later analysis, which compared TCR beta chains of equal frequency, found the HLA-associated ones more clonally expanded.

Germline CDR1 and CDR2: WSHSY and SAAADI. The CDR3 is made up of 15 amino acids. This TCR was recovered from a man aged 60 to 75 in good health and CMV-seropositive. The genes are TRBV10-2 and TRBJ2-5, with D maybe TRBD1 (6 bases). The J call may be mistaken, given a closer DNA end match to TRBJ2-7. Sequences were obtained from PBMCs. In DNA form, the CDR3 reads TGCGCCAGCAGTGCCCGGGACACCCCTCTCTACGAGCAGTACTTC. Protein: CASSARDTPLYEQYF.